The 19 T cell receptor beta chains listed next were all sequenced from one sample in a study of tumour-infiltrating T cells in Burkitt lymphoma. Sequencing used immunoSEQ multiplex PCR; TCRdb keeps in-frame clones, though not all of them. The profile shows about 6,600 clones, more than 75% of them singletons. Sequences were obtained from tumor tissue. The receptors originated from a human donor with Burkitt lymphoma.

J is TRBJ1-2 and V is TRBV5-1; 7 bases are a match to TRBD1. The CDR3 has 13 residues. Germline V lookup: CDR1 SGHRS, CDR2 YFSETQ. V trimming: 7 bases; J trimming: 5 bases; junction bases outside the gene matches: 8. DNA of the CDR3: TGCGCCAGCGGCCAAACGACAGGGTATGGCTACACCTTC. Protein product: CASGQTTGYGYTF.

This sequence joins TRBV5-4 and TRBJ1-6, with D unresolved. Germline V gene sequence: CDR1 SGHNT, CDR2 YYREEE (reference sequence). Trimming pared 4 bases from V and 7 bases from J, leaving 12 bases between. The CDR3 runs to 14 residues. CDR3 loop: CASSTVSTNSPLHF. CDR3 coding DNA: TGTGCCAGCAGCACCGTGAGCACCAATTCACCCCTCCACTTT. Supplemented by reference TRBV5-4 and TRBJ1-6, the full variable domain reads ETGVTQSPTHLIKTRGQQVTLRCSSQSGHNTVSWYQQALGQGPQFIFQYYREEENGRGNFPPRFSGLQFPNYSSELNVNALELDDSALYLCASSTVSTNSPLHFGNGTRLTVT.

The J gene is TRBJ1-1, the V gene TRBV18; D not certain. Germline V gene sequence: CDR1 KGHSH, CDR2 LQKENI. The CDR3 is 14 amino acids. Trimming cost V 6 bases and J 3 bases, with 14 bases left between them. The CDR3 DNA is TGTGCCAGCTCCCATGCGGGATCTGACACTGAAGCTTTCTTT. Its translation is CASSHAGSDTEAFF.

CDR3 DNA: TGTGCCAGCAGCTTAGGAGTGGATAGGGTGACCTACGAGCAGTACTTC. It yields the protein CASSLGVDRVTYEQYF. This rearrangement joins TRBV7-9 to TRBJ2-7; D is uncertain. V lost 1 base and J lost 2, with 15 bases in between. The CDR3 consists of 16 residues. Per the germline V gene, CDR1 is SEHNR and CDR2 is FQNEAQ (reference sequence).

The V and J genes are TRBV7-8 and TRBJ2-7; TRBD2 matches 11 bases. This CDR3 is built from 17 residues. Trimming at V came to 1 base and at J to 3 bases, leaving 8 bases not matched to a gene. Germline V gene data show CDR1 as SGHVS and CDR2 as FQNEAQ. DNA of the CDR3: TGTGCCAGCAGCTTAGGGGACCGACTAGCGGGGATCTACGAGCAGTACTTC. Amino acids: CASSLGDRLAGIYEQYF.

This clone has more than one count but fewer than ten. One junction end does not reproduce the germline sequence, and a read error may be involved. The chain joins TRBV11-2 to TRBJ2-5, with a tentative D call TRBD1 (6 bases). The CDR3 totals 12 residues. CDR1 is SGHAT, CDR2 FQNNGV, per germline. The CDR3 DNA follows: TGTGCCAGCAGCCTCACTCGGGACACCGGGCACTTC. Translated: CASSLTRDTGHF.

V and J are TRBV7-2 and TRBJ2-1, with 9 bases matching TRBD1. CDR1 and CDR2 (germline): SGHTA, FQGNSA. The CDR3 is made up of 15 amino acids. The J segment lost 4 bases and the V segment lost 5 bases, leaving 6 bases of the junction unmatched. CDR3: CASSLGTGRYNEQFF. The CDR3 coding sequence is TGTGCCAGCAGCCTCGGGACAGGGCGGTACAATGAGCAGTTCTTC.

This clone showed up just a few times. V usage is TRBV5-1 and J usage is TRBJ1-6; 10 bases map to TRBD1. The length of the CDR3 is 16 residues. The V gene's germline CDR1 is SGHRS and CDR2 YFSETQ. V was pared by 1 base and J by 7 bases, with 5 bases of the junction left unmatched. The CDR3 protein is CASSLPGTGENSPLHF. For the CDR3, the DNA is TGCGCCAGCAGCTTGCCCGGGACAGGGGAAAATTCACCCCTCCACTTT.

Written as DNA, the CDR3 is TGTGCCAGCAGTGACCCCGGGGGCTATGGCTACACCTTC. Its protein is CASSDPGGYGYTF. The chain links TRBV6-4 to TRBJ1-2; tentative D call: TRBD1 (5 bases). Germline CDR1 is MRHNA and CDR2 is SNTAGT. The germline V and J ends were trimmed by 2 bases and 4 bases, with 8 bases remaining between them. The CDR3 spans 13 residues.

V gene TRBV6-1 combines with J gene TRBJ2-7, with D maybe TRBD2 (6 bases). V lost 7 bases and J 7 bases, leaving 14 bases between the germline ends. This CDR3 is 12 amino acids long. Looked up from germline, CDR1 is MNHNS and CDR2 is SASEGT. The CDR3 bases are TGTGCCAGCAACCCGGAGGGAAGGGAGCAGTACTTC. Translating it yields CASNPEGREQYF.

V and J are TRBV23-1 and TRBJ1-1; D might be TRBD1 (5 bases). TRBV23-1 belongs to the ORF category, with a function that is uncertain. This CDR3 is built from 14 residues. Trimming cost V 6 bases and J 0 bases, with 11 bases left between them. Here the CDR3 DNA reads TGCGCCAGCAGACGGGGGGGAATGAACACTGAAGCTTTCTTT. It yields the protein CASRRGGMNTEAFF.

This chain connects TRBV6-1 to TRBJ1-1, with D unresolved. In germline, CDR1 is MNHNS, CDR2 SASEGT. CDR3 length: 13 amino acids. The V and J ends lost 1 base and 5 bases respectively, with 8 bases between them. The CDR3 DNA is TGTGCCAGCAGTGAAGGCATGGCGACTGAAGCTTTCTTT. Translation: CASSEGMATEAFF.

This chain uses TRBV10-3 with TRBJ1-1; no clear D gene. The CDR3 contains 15 residues. The ends were cut back, 2 bases at V and 0 bases at J, with 10 bases in the middle. Looked up from germline, CDR1 is ENHRY and CDR2 is SYGVKD. CDR3 coding DNA: TGTGCCATCAGTGAGCGACGACTGATGAACACTGAAGCTTTCTTT. This encodes CAISERRLMNTEAFF.

The chain carries TRBV28 and TRBJ1-2; no definite D call. With 4 bases removed from V and 4 bases from J, the gap between germline ends came to 10 bases. The CDR3 totals 13 residues. The germline gives CDR1 MDHEN, CDR2 SYDVKM. The CDR3 region is CASSSGPGYGYTF. The CDR3 DNA sequence: TGTGCCAGCAGTTCGGGCCCAGGCTATGGCTACACCTTC.

The chain links TRBV7-3 to TRBJ2-3; no clear D. The CDR3 spans 16 residues. Trimming removed 0 bases at V and 0 bases at J, with 10 bases between. CDR1 is SGHTA, CDR2 FQGTGA, per germline. For the CDR3, the DNA is TGTGCCAGCAGCTTAACCCCGACCCGTAGCACAGATACGCAGTATTTT. Protein product: CASSLTPTRSTDTQYF. Variable domain in full (rest from reference TRBV7-3 and TRBJ2-3): GAGVSQTPSNKVTEKGKYVELRCDPISGHTALYWYRQSLGQGPEFLIYFQGTGAADDSGLPNDRFFAVRPEGSVSTLKIQRTERGDSAVYLCASSLTPTRSTDTQYFGPGTRLTVL.

CDR3 in DNA: TGTGCCAGCAGCCTTTGGACAGGGAGCAGTGAGCAGTTCTTC. Translated: CASSLWTGSSEQFF. The chain uses TRBV5-4 and TRBJ2-1, with TRBD1 matching 8 bases. This CDR3 comprises 14 residues. The V gene end was trimmed by 4 bases and the J gene end by 9 bases; junction bases not matched to a gene: 9. Germline loops: CDR1 SGHNT, CDR2 YYREEE (reference sequence). Looking up the rest from reference TRBV5-4 and TRBJ2-1 gives the full variable domain: ETGVTQSPTHLIKTRGQQVTLRCSSQSGHNTVSWYQQALGQGPQFIFQYYREEENGRGNFPPRFSGLQFPNYSSELNVNALELDDSALYLCASSLWTGSSEQFFGPGTRLTVL.

The chain combines TRBV6-5 with TRBJ2-7; 9 nucleotides line up with TRBD2. Germline assignment: CDR1 MNHEY and CDR2 SVGAGI. V gave up 3 bases and J gave up 4 bases; unmatched junction bases: 10. The CDR3 runs 16 residues. Here the CDR3 reads CASSYGGRAYSYEQYF. Written as DNA, the CDR3 is TGTGCCAGCAGTTATGGCGGGAGGGCATATAGTTACGAGCAGTACTTC.

The V and J genes are TRBV29-1 and TRBJ2-7; 12 bases line up with TRBD2. The CDR3 is 14 amino acids. CDR1 is SQVTM, CDR2 ANQGSEA, per germline. V lost 6 bases and J lost 4; bases outside the gene matches: 7. The CDR3 DNA sequence: TGCAGCGTGCTGACTAGCGGGAGAGGATACGAGCAGTACTTC. It codes for CSVLTSGRGYEQYF.

The J gene is TRBJ1-1, the V gene TRBV6-5, with no clear D. V shed 2 bases and J shed 4 bases, with 5 bases lying between them. Germline loops: CDR1 MNHEY, CDR2 SVGAGI. This CDR3 has 12 residues. The CDR3 DNA follows: TGTGCCAGCAGTTACCGGGCCACTGAAGCTTTCTTT. This translates into CASSYRATEAFF.